Below, 10 T cell receptor beta chains from the same sample are listed, as sequenced in a study of cytomegalovirus exposure and HLA in healthy donors. Sequencing used immunoSEQ multiplex PCR; TCRdb keeps in-frame clones, though not all of them. Among about 160,000 clones listed, roughly 86% were seen once. Sequenced input: PBMCs. These receptors originate from a young woman in good health and CMV-seropositive.

This clone was seen a few times. V is TRBV4-2 and J is TRBJ1-2; 8 nucleotides line up with TRBD1. With V trimmed by 3 bases and J by 8 bases, 11 bases remained unmatched. The CDR3 length is 15 residues. Germline V gene sequence: CDR1 LGHNA, CDR2 YNFKEQ. CDR3: CASSQHVTGESGYTF. The CDR3 DNA reads TGTGCCAGCAGCCAGCACGTGACAGGGGAAAGCGGCTACACCTTC.

This clone has only one observation. In DNA, the CDR3 is TGTGCCAGCAGCCAAAGAGGGACAGGGGTCACTGAAGCTTTCTTT. It codes for CASSQRGTGVTEAFF. The chain couples TRBV7-2 to TRBJ1-1; 10 bases align to TRBD1. This CDR3 region has 15 residues. V shed 5 bases, J shed 4 bases, and the junction held 7 bases outside the gene matches. From germline, CDR1 is SGHTA and CDR2 FQGNSA.

This chain links TRBV13 with TRBJ1-2; D might be TRBD1 (5 bases). Between the trimmed V and J ends, which lost 7 bases and 1 base, there was a span of 13 bases. This CDR3 is 14 amino acids long. Germline V CDR1 and CDR2: PRHDT, FYEKMQ (reference sequence). DNA of the CDR3: TGTGCCAGCACACGCATAGACAGTAACTATGGCTACACCTTC. It is translated as CASTRIDSNYGYTF.

The V call is TRBV7-9, the J call TRBJ2-1, with 16 bases identical to TRBD2. Losses at the gene ends were 4 bases for V and 16 bases for J; bases not matched to a gene: 7. This CDR3 is 14 amino acids long. The V gene's germline CDR1 is SEHNR and CDR2 FQNEAQ (reference sequence). Here the CDR3 reads CASSSGLAGGPRFF. In nucleotides, the CDR3 is TGTGCCAGCAGCTCGGGACTAGCGGGAGGGCCCCGTTTCTTC.

J is TRBJ2-3 and V is TRBV5-6; 9 bases align to TRBD1. Germline assignment: CDR1 SGHDT and CDR2 YYEEEE. The trim removed 4 bases at V and 5 bases at J, leaving 5 bases unmatched. The CDR3 runs to 14 residues. CDR3 DNA sequence: TGTGCCAGCAGCAAGGACAGGGGTGGAGATACGCAGTATTTT. Translation: CASSKDRGGDTQYF. The whole variable domain, remainder taken from reference TRBV5-6 and TRBJ2-3, is DAGVTQSPTHLIKTRGQQVTLRCSPKSGHDTVSWYQQALGQGPQFIFQYYEEEERQRGNFPDRFSGHQFPNYSSELNVNALLLGDSALYLCASSKDRGGDTQYFGPGTRLTVL.

V is TRBV7-9 and J is TRBJ2-3, with D tentatively TRBD1 (6 bases). This CDR3 spans 14 amino acids. Trimming took off 4 bases at V and 0 bases at J, with 8 bases between the two ends. Germline V lookup: CDR1 SEHNR, CDR2 FQNEAQ (reference sequence). This CDR3 reads CASSSGQSTDTQYF. For the CDR3, the DNA is TGTGCCAGCAGCTCTGGACAGAGCACAGATACGCAGTATTTT.

The chain carries TRBV10-3 and TRBJ2-7, with D perhaps matching TRBD2 (5 bases). The length of the CDR3 is 16 residues. V was shortened by 0 bases and J by 2 bases, with 14 bases between the two germline ends. Germline loops: CDR1 ENHRY, CDR2 SYGVKD. CDR3 bases: TGTGCCATCAGTGAGTCGGTTGGCGGGTCAACCTACGAGCAGTACTTC. It yields the protein CAISESVGGSTYEQYF.

This clone was observed a few times. The V call is TRBV2, the J call TRBJ1-2, with D unresolved. V dropped 6 bases and J dropped 8 bases, with 13 bases sitting between them. Germline CDR1 SNHLY, CDR2 FYNNEI. CDR3 length: 12 residues. CDR3 loop: CASSVMVGGYTF. In DNA, the CDR3 is TGTGCCAGCAGCGTCATGGTGGGCGGCTACACCTTC.

This clone has only one observation. This chain's CDR3 is CASSFRFYTLAGARKGPNEQFF. The CDR3 DNA reads TGTGCCAGCAGTTTTCGGTTCTACACACTAGCTGGCGCAAGGAAAGGCCCAAATGAGCAGTTCTTC. The chain couples TRBV27 to TRBJ2-1; D possibly corresponds to TRBD2 (6 bases). The germline V and J ends were trimmed by 3 bases and 7 bases, with 37 bases remaining between them. The CDR3 length is 22 residues. CDR1 is MNHEY and CDR2 is SMNVEV in the germline V gene (reference sequence).

The chain is built from TRBV7-9 and TRBJ1-1; D might be TRBD1 (6 bases). Germline V gene data show CDR1 as SEHNR and CDR2 as FQNEAQ (reference sequence). This CDR3 region has 14 residues. With 5 bases removed from V and 4 bases from J, the gap between germline ends came to 14 bases. CDR3 region: CASSATGSSTEAFF. CDR3 DNA sequence: TGTGCCAGCAGCGCTACAGGGAGTAGCACTGAAGCTTTCTTT.